The 11 T cell receptor beta chains listed next were all sequenced from one sample in a study of shared T cell receptors in the human thymus. Assay: immunoSEQ multiplex PCR; the TCRdb copy retains only in-frame clones and omits some. The repertoire has more than 550,000 clones, approximately 85% of them found once; the top ten carry 0.0095% to 0.011%. This sample also appeared in a second study, on human thymus T cells.

The sequenced sample was thymocytes. These receptors were collected from a girl less than two years old with a congenital heart defect.

The gene calls are TRBV4-2 and TRBJ2-3, with TRBD2 matching 9 bases. Trimming at V came to 7 bases and at J to 9 bases, leaving 11 bases not matched to a gene. The CDR3 length is 14 residues. Germline V gives CDR1 LGHNA, CDR2 YNFKEQ. The CDR3, as DNA: TGTGCCAGCAAGGGGCGGGGGGGCCTCCGGACGCAGTATTTT. This codes for CASKGRGGLRTQYF.

The V and J genes are TRBV5-1 and TRBJ1-4; D gene unclear. CDR1 SGHRS and CDR2 YFSETQ come from the germline V gene. This CDR3 is built from 18 residues. V was shortened by 4 bases and J by 0 bases, with 19 bases between the two germline ends. The CDR3, as DNA: TGCGCCAGCAGCCTGTTGGACCGGGGATCTGCAACTAATGAAAAACTGTTTTTT. Protein product: CASSLLDRGSATNEKLFF.

This clone was observed a few times. The chain recombines TRBV6-1 with TRBJ1-1; 8 bases align to TRBD1. The CDR3 sequence is 16 residues long. The ends lost 1 base at V and 6 bases at J; junction bases unmatched: 10. Germline CDR1 is MNHNS and CDR2 is SASEGT. DNA of the CDR3: TGTGCCAGCAGTGAAGACTCAGGGGGCCAAGGCCCTGAAGCTTTCTTT. Protein product: CASSEDSGGQGPEAFF.

This sequence joins TRBV6-6 and TRBJ2-7; maybe TRBD1 (6 bases). The CDR3 is 14 residues long. CDR1 is MNHNY, CDR2 SVGAGI, per germline (reference sequence). The V and J ends lost 6 bases and 4 bases respectively, with 16 bases between them. The DNA of the CDR3 is TGTGCCAGCAGCTCACAGGGCCCTAGATACGAGCAGTACTTC. Amino acid sequence: CASSSQGPRYEQYF.

The CDR3 loop is CASSPRPHYGYTF. In DNA form, the CDR3 reads TGTGCCAGCTCACCACGGCCTCACTATGGCTACACCTTC. The chain employs TRBV18 and TRBJ1-2, with D unclear. Trimming shortened V by 1 base and J by 3 bases, and 6 bases separated the two germline ends. The CDR3 contains 13 residues. The germline gives CDR1 KGHSH, CDR2 LQKENI. The whole variable domain, remainder taken from reference TRBV18 and TRBJ1-2, is NAGVMQNPRHLVRRRGQEARLRCSPMKGHSHVYWYRQLPEEGLKFMVYLQKENIIDESGMPKERFSAEFPKEGPSILRIQQVVRGDSAAYFCASSPRPHYGYTFGSGTRLTVV.

The chain carries TRBV6-1 and TRBJ1-2; 7 bases match TRBD1. The CDR3 extends over 14 amino acids. The trim removed 8 bases at V and 5 bases at J, leaving 11 bases unmatched. CDR1 and CDR2 (germline): MNHNS, SASEGT. CDR3 in amino acids: CASQQKDRFYGYTF. Written as DNA, the CDR3 is TGTGCCAGCCAACAAAAGGACAGGTTTTATGGCTACACCTTC.

The count of this clone is one. The V and J genes are TRBV4-1 and TRBJ2-2, with D possibly matching TRBD1 (5 bases). The CDR3 consists of 16 residues. V gave up 0 bases and J gave up 5 bases, with 13 bases separating them. Per germline, CDR1 MGHRA and CDR2 YSYEKL. In DNA form, the CDR3 reads TGCGCCAGCAGCCAAGATTCAGGGTCGGTTACCGGGGAGCTGTTTTTT. It codes for CASSQDSGSVTGELFF.

The chain is built from TRBV5-1 and TRBJ1-1; 8 bases fit TRBD1. Looked up from germline, CDR1 is SGHRS and CDR2 is YFSETQ. J gave up 5 bases and V 3 bases, and 3 bases lay outside the gene matches. The CDR3 consists of 13 residues. The CDR3 DNA reads as TGCGCCAGCAGCTACAACAGGGGGACTGAAGCTTTCTTT. Amino acid sequence: CASSYNRGTEAFF.

The genes are TRBV4-3 and TRBJ2-1; 13 bases fit TRBD2. Germline V lookup: CDR1 LGHNA, CDR2 YSLEER. This CDR3 contains 16 residues. The ends lost 3 bases at V and 7 bases at J; junction bases unmatched: 6. CDR3 in amino acids: CASSQELAGGLNEQFF. CDR3 sequence (DNA): TGCGCCAGCAGCCAGGAACTAGCGGGGGGGTTGAATGAGCAGTTCTTC.

The chain couples TRBV29-1 to TRBJ1-1, with 10 nucleotides matching TRBD1. The CDR3 consists of 20 residues. V was pared by 0 bases and J by 0 bases, with 16 bases of the junction left unmatched. Germline CDR1 SQVTM, CDR2 ANQGSEA. The CDR3 sequence: CSVEDQTGGGRAAMNTEAFF. The CDR3 region has the DNA TGCAGCGTTGAAGACCAGACAGGGGGCGGGAGGGCGGCTATGAACACTGAAGCTTTCTTT.

This clone showed up just a few times. The rearrangement links TRBV5-6 to TRBJ2-3; D is unresolved. CDR3 length: 16 residues. Germline CDR1 is SGHDT and CDR2 is YYEEEE. Trimming shortened V by 1 base and J by 2 bases, and 14 bases separated the two germline ends. CDR3 in DNA: TGTGCCAGCAGCTTGTTCCCAACCCACTACACAGATACGCAGTATTTT. This gives the protein CASSLFPTHYTDTQYF.